This T cell receptor (beta chain) was profiled in a study of T cells in Graves' hyperthyroidism and ophthalmopathy. Study-wide results and caveats: Peripheral blood also featured most of the thyroid clonotypes expanded above 0.001. By a 13 V-J model, ophthalmopathy was set apart from stable hyperthyroidism.

The CDR3 runs 13 residues. Trimming removed 0 bases at V and 7 bases at J, with 12 bases between. Germline V gives CDR1 DFQATT, CDR2 SNEGSKA (reference sequence). In the case of this clonotype: As yet, its antigen is unknown.

RNA transcripts provided the source from which TCR beta CDR3 regions were amplified. With the HTBI primer set, the TCR CDR3 went through a first round of RT-PCR. TCRdb passed the multiplex PCR reads through MiXCR, listing each CDR3 protein once. The sample yields about 640,000 distinct CDR3 sequences, less than 25% seen once. This TCR was recovered from a man between 25 and 39 years old with Graves' ophthalmopathy. What was sequenced was blood. The gene calls are TRBV20-1 and TRBJ2-5; the D gene is possibly TRBD2 (6 bases). The CDR3 loop reads CSARDPGLATQYF. CDR3 coding DNA: TGCAGTGCTAGAGACCCGGGACTGGCGACCCAGTACTTC.